This record covers a single T cell receptor (beta chain). Its cognate antigen has yet to be identified. Base qualities are not at hand, and no much larger clone is one base apart. TCRbeta CDR3 regions were amplified from genomic DNA using the immunoSEQ Assay, a bias-controlled multiplex PCR. Per the original workflow: The number of nucleated cells in each sample was estimated from the amplification of reference gene primers within the assay. To quantify the absolute abundance of each unique TCRbeta CDR3 rearrangement, sequence reads were collapsed and filtered. For each sample, productive Simpson clonality was calculated as the square root of Simpson's diversity index across productive rearrangements. This is the immuneACCESS table as TCRdb keeps it, with only in-frame sequences that have V and J called. A part of the clones is gone; compared with another copy, unresolved V genes explain less than half, and the rest is unexplained. V and J calls and clone size come straight from that table; D and trimming were deduced from the DNA. This sample gives 200,000 to 250,000 clones in total; 85% to 90% of them show up just once. Around 3.2% of the sample lies in the top ten.

The sample belongs to a study of blood T cell repertoires in COVID-19 (dated by TCRdb to about 2020). Broadly, across the study: Collaborator samples came from the United States, Italy and Spain and covered acute and convalescent phases of COVID-19. The material from the prospective study consisted of cDNA or gDNA derived from T cells, B-cell-depleted T cells, or PBMCs. The dataset comprised deeply sampled blood TCRbeta repertoires from subjects exposed to, actively infected with, or recovered from COVID-19. A freely available public database, intended as a resource for researchers studying the immune response to SARS-CoV-2, is where the repertoires were released. Samples came from the ongoing ImmuneRACE study (first 160 participants) plus 1,254 subjects from 6 global collaborators. Nearly every sample came with metadata listing a de-identified subject ID, COVID-19 status, age in years and sex. Where available, HLA class I and class II types were taken from metadata supplied by the sample provider and were not determined by assay-based typing. Overall study results and their limits: Clinical and demographic metadata were provided uncurated, with the amount varying by source and participant.

In the prospective study, participants were roughly 18 to 100 years old, resided in around 25 geographic areas of the United States, and were enrolled through a virtual design. In the prospective study, participants were assigned to cohorts based on the clinical history participants reported in a screening survey and a study questionnaire. In the prospective study, whole blood, serum and a nasopharyngeal or oropharyngeal swab were collected from each participant by mobile phlebotomists. Participants in the prospective study had the option to provide additional blood draws and questionnaires over a roughly two-month period. Before DNA extraction, blood samples from the prospective study were shipped at room temperature or frozen. Measured from the cysteine to the phenylalanine, the CDR3 is 13 residues long. The only DNA kept is the CDR3, 39 bases in frame from the first base. CDR1 and CDR2 were assigned from the germline V gene as MNHEY and SVGAGI. V is cut by 11 bases and J by 2 bases, and the space between the germline ends is 13 bases.

The sample consisted of PBMCs or T cells enriched from blood (not recorded which). This sequence originates from a woman younger than 30 in a cohort exposed to, infected with or recovered from COVID-19 (not recorded which). The receptor chain draws on TRBV6-5 and TRBJ2-1; TRBD1 is a weak D gene call, 5 bases matching. The CDR3 is CASRAGAYNEQFF. The DNA sequence reads TGTGCCTCCAGGGCAGGAGCCTACAATGAGCAGTTCTTC.